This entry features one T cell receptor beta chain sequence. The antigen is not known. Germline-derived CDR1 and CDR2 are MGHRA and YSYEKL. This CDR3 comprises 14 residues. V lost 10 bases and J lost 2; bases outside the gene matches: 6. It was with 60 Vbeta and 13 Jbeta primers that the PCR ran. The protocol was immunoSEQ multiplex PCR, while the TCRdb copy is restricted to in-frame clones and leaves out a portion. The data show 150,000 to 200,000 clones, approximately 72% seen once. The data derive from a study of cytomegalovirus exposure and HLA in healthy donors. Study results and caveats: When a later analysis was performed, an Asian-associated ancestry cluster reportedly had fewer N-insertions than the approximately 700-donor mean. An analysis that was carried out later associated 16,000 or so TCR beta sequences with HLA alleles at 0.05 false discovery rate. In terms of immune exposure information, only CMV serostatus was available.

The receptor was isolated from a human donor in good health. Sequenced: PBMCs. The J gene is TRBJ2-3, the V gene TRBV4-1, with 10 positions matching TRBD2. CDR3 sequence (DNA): TGCGCCACCGGCCTAGCGGGGGTCACAGATACGCAGTATTTT. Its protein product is CATGLAGVTDTQYF.